Listed here are 23 T cell receptor gamma chains from one sample, sequenced in a study of intestinal T cells in coeliac disease (dated by TCRdb to 2020 to 2021). For each case, genomic DNA was isolated from ten 5-um FFPE scrolls with the QIAamp DNA FFPE tissue kit. Library creation used multiplex PCR. Instrument on record: Ion Torrent PGM. The LymphoTrack kit, which has primers carrying Illumina adapters, was used to amplify TRG repertoires from around 200 ng of biopsy DNA. Identical DNA sequences were merged into single rows after TCRdb reprocessed the public reads with CATT. Here the sample has 1,400 or so gamma-chain clones; around 40% occur a single time. The ten largest clones add up to approximately 15% of the sample. The sample comprised a duodenal biopsy. These receptors came from a human donor with celiac disease.

This rearrangement joins TRGV4 to TRGJ1 or TRGJ2. V shed 3 bases, J shed 11 bases, and the junction held 10 bases outside the gene matches. Germline values: CDR1 EGSTGY, CDR2 YDSYTSSV. This CDR3 has 12 residues. CDR3 residues: CATWDPGVEKLF. CDR3 DNA sequence: TGTGCCACCTGGGATCCCGGAGTTGAGAAACTCTTT.

This clone was seen only a few times. The V gene is TRGV2, the J gene TRGJ1 or TRGJ2. CDR3 length: 14 residues. Trimming cost V 1 base and J 3 bases; bases outside gene matches: 6. Germline V gene lookup returns CDR1 EGSNGY and CDR2 YDSYNSKV. The CDR3 DNA reads TGTGCCACCTGGGACGGCAAGATTTATTATAAGAAACTCTTT. Translated: CATWDGKIYYKKLF.

Only one count was recorded for this clone. This chain's CDR3 is CAAWGINYKKLF. The CDR3 DNA reads as TGTGCTGCGTGGGGAATAAATTATAAGAAACTCTTT. This rearrangement joins TRGV10 to TRGJ1 or TRGJ2. TRGV10 is reported as an ORF; its role is uncertain. V shed 8 bases, J shed 5 bases, and the junction held 7 bases outside the gene matches. The length of the CDR3 is 12 residues.

J is TRGJ1 or TRGJ2 and V is TRGV3. Germline V CDR1 and CDR2: VTNTFY, YDVSTARD (reference sequence). The CDR3 is made up of 15 amino acids. J gave up 3 bases and V 0 bases, and 8 bases lay outside the gene matches. CDR3 amino acids: CATWDRQKFYYKKLF. CDR3 coding DNA: TGTGCCACCTGGGACAGGCAGAAGTTTTATTATAAGAAACTCTTT.

This clone counts as large. V is TRGV8 and J is TRGJP2. From germline, CDR1 is VENAVY and CDR2 YDSYNSRV. This CDR3 comprises 11 residues. Unmatched junction bases numbered 7, after V lost 12 bases and J lost 6 bases. This CDR3 reads CAPKGDWIKTF. The CDR3 DNA sequence: TGTGCCCCAAAGGGTGATTGGATCAAGACGTTT.

The rearrangement links TRGV4 to TRGJ1 or TRGJ2. CDR3 length: 12 residues. Per the germline V gene, CDR1 is EGSTGY and CDR2 is YDSYTSSV. After removal of 1 base from V and 10 bases from J, the junction contained 7 bases not matched to a gene. Here the CDR3 DNA reads TGTGCCACCTGGGATGGCTTGTGGAAGAAACTCTTT. This codes for CATWDGLWKKLF.

This clone has more than one count but fewer than ten. The V call is TRGV4, the J call TRGJ1 or TRGJ2. In germline, CDR1 is EGSTGY, CDR2 YDSYTSSV. CDR3 size: 14 residues. With 5 bases clipped from V and 0 bases from J, the junction kept 7 bases outside the gene matches. The chain's CDR3 is CATWGVGNYYKKLF. The CDR3 DNA is TGTGCCACCTGGGGGGTGGGGAATTATTATAAGAAACTCTTT.

This chain joins TRGV9 and TRGJ1 or TRGJ2. Per germline, CDR1 GITISATS and CDR2 ISYDGTV (reference sequence). The CDR3 runs to 12 residues. The junction had 1 base not matched to a gene; V was cut back by 0 bases and J by 5 bases. This CDR3 is CALWEVDYKKLF. The DNA for the CDR3 is TGTGCCTTGTGGGAGGTGGATTATAAGAAACTCTTT.

The CDR3 sequence: CAPGMGRGKLF. For the CDR3, the DNA is TGTGCACCTGGGATGGGCCGGGGGAAACTCTTT. The V gene is TRGV4, the J gene TRGJ1 or TRGJ2. The V gene's germline CDR1 is EGSTGY and CDR2 YDSYTSSV. The CDR3 consists of 11 residues.

This clone was detected a few times. The chain has TRGV2 and TRGJP1. V gave up 0 bases and J gave up 4 bases; unmatched junction bases: 5. Germline lookup yields CDR1 EGSNGY and CDR2 YDSYNSKV. The CDR3 sequence is 15 residues long. The CDR3 bases are TGTGCCACCTGGGACGGGCGTGTCACTGGTTGGTTCAAGATATTT. This sequence encodes CATWDGRVTGWFKIF.

This clone has just a few counts. A far larger clone is just one base off, so this is likely a read error. This sample includes further DNA sequences coding for the same CDR3. The chain uses TRGV10 and TRGJ1 or TRGJ2. TRGV10 is filed as an ORF, its function uncertain. The length of the CDR3 is 12 residues. Trimming removed 12 bases from V and 4 bases from J; junction bases left unmatched: 10. The CDR3 here is CAAWDFYYKKLF. The CDR3 DNA sequence: TGTGCTGCATGGGACTTCTATTATAAGAAACTCTTT.

This clone showed up just once. V is TRGV5 and J is TRGJ1 or TRGJ2. Germline V gene lookup returns CDR1 VINAFY and CDR2 YDVSNSKD. The CDR3 is 11 amino acids. Unmatched junction bases numbered 13, after V lost 10 bases and J lost 10 bases. In nucleotides, the CDR3 is TGTGCCACTGGGACAGGCCGCAAGAAACTCTTT. Its protein product is CATGTGRKKLF.

This clone has just a few counts. This chain links TRGV9 with TRGJ1 or TRGJ2. Germline CDR1 reads GITISATS; CDR2 reads ISYDGTV (reference sequence). The CDR3 runs 12 residues. After removal of 3 bases from V and 1 base from J, the junction contained 0 bases not matched to a gene. In DNA, the CDR3 is TGTGCCTTGTGGGAGAATTATTATAAGAAACTCTTT. This gives the protein CALWENYYKKLF.

V is TRGV8 and J is TRGJ1 or TRGJ2. This CDR3 comprises 13 residues. Trimming took 12 bases from V and 3 from J; bases not matched to a gene: 14. Germline V CDR1 and CDR2: VENAVY, YDSYNSRV. In DNA, the CDR3 is TGTGCCGACCTGGGGAAGTCTTATTATAAGAAACTCTTT. This sequence encodes CADLGKSYYKKLF.

This clone was found a few times. V gene TRGV8 combines with J gene TRGJ1 or TRGJ2. J lost 6 bases, V lost 5 bases, and 10 bases had no gene match. CDR3 length equals 13 residues. The germline V gene encodes CDR1 VENAVY and CDR2 YDSYNSRV. The DNA for the CDR3 is TGTGCCACCTGGGGACTTGGCCCTTATAAGAAACTCTTT. Its protein is CATWGLGPYKKLF.

This clone occurred a few times. The chain is built from TRGV2 and TRGJ1 or TRGJ2. V shed 1 base, J shed 5 bases, and the junction held 11 bases outside the gene matches. CDR1 is EGSNGY, CDR2 YDSYNSKV, per germline. CDR3 length: 15 amino acids. The CDR3 nucleotides are TGTGCCACCTGGGACGGCCGCGTAATGGATTATAAGAAACTCTTT. It codes for CATWDGRVMDYKKLF.

The chain links TRGV10 to TRGJ1 or TRGJ2. TRGV10 is reported as an ORF; its role is uncertain. With V trimmed by 11 bases and J by 8 bases, 4 bases remained unmatched. This CDR3 contains 9 residues. CDR3 DNA sequence: TGTGCTGCGGGGGATAAGAAACTCTTT. Encoded protein: CAAGDKKLF.

The count of this clone is one. This chain connects TRGV5 to TRGJ1 or TRGJ2. CDR1 and CDR2 (germline): VINAFY, YDVSNSKD. V was pared by 10 bases and J by 0 bases, with 18 bases of the junction left unmatched. The CDR3 is 16 amino acids. CDR3 DNA sequence: TGTGCCACTGGGACAACTCTGTCTTCGAATTATTATAAGAAACTCTTT. Its protein is CATGTTLSSNYYKKLF.

Details on this clone: This clone may be a read error of a much larger clone one base away. The CDR3 sequence is CATWDGRVFSDWIKTF. CDR3 nucleotides: TGTGCCACCTGGGACGGGCGGGTTTTTAGTGATTGGATCAAGACGTTT. This chain links TRGV3 with TRGJP2. This CDR3 spans 16 amino acids. J lost 4 bases, V lost 3 bases, and 11 bases had no gene match. Germline V gene lookup returns CDR1 VTNTFY and CDR2 YDVSTARD (reference sequence).

The chain is built from TRGV4 and TRGJ1 or TRGJ2. This CDR3 is 13 amino acids long. Trimming removed 6 bases from V and 3 bases from J; junction bases left unmatched: 8. CDR1 and CDR2 (germline): EGSTGY, YDSYTSSV. CDR3 region: CATWMVGYYKKLF. The CDR3 nucleotides read TGTGCCACCTGGATGGTGGGTTATTATAAGAAACTCTTT.

DNA for the CDR3: TGTGCCACCTGGGACTATGGGAGATATAAGAAACTCTTT. Translation: CATWDYGRYKKLF. J is TRGJ1 or TRGJ2 and V is TRGV4. J gave up 7 bases and V 4 bases, and 10 bases lay outside the gene matches. Germline CDR1 reads EGSTGY; CDR2 reads YDSYTSSV. The CDR3 is 13 residues long.

This clone has a handful of counts. Other nucleotide sequences in the sample specify the same CDR3. V usage is TRGV2 and J usage is TRGJ1 or TRGJ2. Germline assignment: CDR1 EGSNGY and CDR2 YDSYNSKV. The CDR3 spans 12 residues. Losses at the gene ends were 1 base for V and 4 bases for J; bases not matched to a gene: 1. The CDR3 loop is CATWDGYYKKLF. The CDR3 nucleotides read TGTGCCACCTGGGACGGATATTATAAGAAACTCTTT.

V is TRGV10 and J is TRGJ1 or TRGJ2. TRGV10 is identified as an open reading frame with a role that is uncertain. The CDR3 runs 15 residues. J was trimmed by 3 bases and V by 8 bases; bases with no gene match: 14. For the CDR3, the DNA is TGTGCTGCGTGGGATTATCCCCCCTCTTATTATAAGAAACTCTTT. It specifies CAAWDYPPSYYKKLF.